The next 5 T cell receptor beta chains were all read from a single sample in a study of glioma-infiltrating T cells. TCR alpha and beta CDR3 regions were amplified from RNA using iRepertoire nested multiplex PCR. One entry per CDR3 protein, called by TCRdb with MiXCR from the multiplex PCR reads. This repertoire shows approximately 120,000 distinct CDR3 sequences, roughly 23% found once; its top ten account for roughly 15%. The sequenced material came from glioma tissue, nonneoplastic brain tissue, or PBMCs (not recorded which). These receptors came from a human donor with low-grade glioma or glioblastoma, undergoing nonglioma brain surgery, or in good health (not recorded which).

A remark on this clonotype: This may stem from a read error, because a much larger clone lies one nucleotide away. The J gene is TRBJ2-5, the V gene TRBV2; D tentatively reads TRBD1 or TRBD2 (6 bases each). The CDR3 runs to 14 residues. Germline CDR1 SNHLY, CDR2 FYNNEI. CDR3 region: CVSRGRGGQETQYF. The CDR3 DNA reads TGTGTCAGCAGAGGCAGGGGAGGCCAAGAGACCCAGTACTTC.

Ten or more counts support this clonotype. V gene TRBV4-1 combines with J gene TRBJ2-7; 7 nucleotides agree with TRBD1. The CDR3 runs to 13 residues. V dropped 1 base and J dropped 5; count of bases not matched to a gene: 2. From germline, CDR1 is MGHRA and CDR2 YSYEKL. CDR3 bases: TGCGCCAGCAGCCAAGTAGGGGGCCACGAGCAGTACTTC. Amino acid sequence: CASSQVGGHEQYF.

This clonotype was recorded a few times. This sequence joins TRBV6-1 and TRBJ2-1; the match to TRBD1 covers 9 bases. The V segment lost 1 base and the J segment 4 bases; nucleotides outside the gene matches: 2. The CDR3 contains 15 residues. Germline-derived CDR1 and CDR2 are MNHNS and SASEGT. As DNA, the CDR3 is TGTGCCAGCAGTGAAGACGACAGGGGGTACAATGAGCAGTTCTTC. This codes for CASSEDDRGYNEQFF.

This chain joins TRBV11-2 and TRBJ2-7, with unresolved D. This CDR3 is 12 amino acids long. Looked up from germline, CDR1 is SGHAT and CDR2 is FQNNGV. Trimming pared 5 bases from V and 2 bases from J, leaving 7 bases between. The CDR3: CASSRWTYEQYF. For the CDR3, the DNA is TGTGCCAGCAGCCGGTGGACCTACGAGCAGTACTTC.

This clonotype occurred many times. The chain links TRBV9 to TRBJ2-3, with 7 bases identical to TRBD1. Germline CDR1 is SGDLS and CDR2 is YYNGEE. The CDR3 consists of 16 residues. The V and J ends lost 0 bases and 1 base, in that order; junction bases with no gene match: 5. The CDR3: CASSVGGTVGTDTQYF. DNA for the CDR3: TGTGCCAGCAGCGTAGGGGGGACAGTGGGCACAGATACGCAGTATTTT.